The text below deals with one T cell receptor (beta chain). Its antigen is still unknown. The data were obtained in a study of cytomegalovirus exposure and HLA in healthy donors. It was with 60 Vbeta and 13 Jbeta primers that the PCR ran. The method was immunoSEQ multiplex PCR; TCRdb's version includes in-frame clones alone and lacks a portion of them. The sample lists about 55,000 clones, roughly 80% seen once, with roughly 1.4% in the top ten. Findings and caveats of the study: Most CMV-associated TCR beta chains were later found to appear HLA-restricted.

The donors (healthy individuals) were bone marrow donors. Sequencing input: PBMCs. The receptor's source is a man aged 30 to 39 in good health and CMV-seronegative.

Here the CDR3 DNA reads TGTGCCATCCCCGGGACAGGGAGGGACGAGCAGTACTTC. Translating gives CAIPGTGRDEQYF. This chain links TRBV10-3 with TRBJ2-7; 9 positions agree with TRBD1. CDR1 ENHRY and CDR2 SYGVKD come from the germline V gene. There are 13 residues in the CDR3. After removal of 8 bases from V and 5 bases from J, the junction contained 7 bases not matched to a gene.